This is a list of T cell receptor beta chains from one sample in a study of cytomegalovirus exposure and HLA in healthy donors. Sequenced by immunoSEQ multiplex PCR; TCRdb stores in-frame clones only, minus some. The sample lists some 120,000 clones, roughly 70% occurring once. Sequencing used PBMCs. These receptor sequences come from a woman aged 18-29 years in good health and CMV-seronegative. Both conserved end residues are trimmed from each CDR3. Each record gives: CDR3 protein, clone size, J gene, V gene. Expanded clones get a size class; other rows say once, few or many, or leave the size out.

cdr3_aa: ASGFSSQSKGTAVGTEAF; clone_size: -; j_call: TRBJ1-1; v_call: TRBV23-1
cdr3_aa: ASSFRGQGRNQPQH; clone_size: -; j_call: TRBJ1-5; v_call: TRBV28
cdr3_aa: ASKPSGGFTYEQY; clone_size: few; j_call: TRBJ2-7; v_call: TRBV2
cdr3_aa: ASSLGSGGGYT; clone_size: -; j_call: TRBJ1-2; v_call: TRBV13
cdr3_aa: ASSSGGTGFFDEQF; clone_size: -; j_call: TRBJ2-1; v_call: TRBV5-1
cdr3_aa: ASSLQGARETQY; clone_size: -; j_call: TRBJ2-5; v_call: TRBV18
cdr3_aa: ASSLTGEDEKLF; clone_size: -; j_call: TRBJ1-4; v_call: TRBV7-2
cdr3_aa: ASSWEERGTEAF; clone_size: once; j_call: TRBJ1-1; v_call: TRBV5-1
cdr3_aa: ASSSRDSQETQY; clone_size: few; j_call: TRBJ2-5; v_call: TRBV7-2
cdr3_aa: ASSWAQLMDTQY; clone_size: -; j_call: TRBJ2-3; v_call: TRBV7-9
cdr3_aa: ASSPTVTYGYT; clone_size: -; j_call: TRBJ1-2; v_call: TRBV7-2
cdr3_aa: AWSGDSNNSPLH; clone_size: -; j_call: TRBJ1-6; v_call: TRBV30
cdr3_aa: ASSPWDSSNQPQH; clone_size: -; j_call: TRBJ1-5; v_call: TRBV28
cdr3_aa: ASSSRPEGAQY; clone_size: -; j_call: TRBJ2-5; v_call: TRBV5-1
cdr3_aa: ASSEGGGGFPYEQY; clone_size: -; j_call: TRBJ2-7; v_call: TRBV6-1
cdr3_aa: ASSDHRGPTGELF; clone_size: few; j_call: TRBJ2-2; v_call: TRBV2
cdr3_aa: ASSLGESSPLH; clone_size: -; j_call: TRBJ1-6; v_call: TRBV5-1
cdr3_aa: ASSTRGGGSYNEQF; clone_size: few; j_call: TRBJ2-1; v_call: TRBV19
cdr3_aa: ASSPQGEKLF; clone_size: few; j_call: TRBJ1-4; v_call: TRBV18
cdr3_aa: ASQGAAAF; clone_size: -; j_call: TRBJ1-1; v_call: TRBV25-1